This T cell receptor (beta chain) was retrieved from a study of blood T cell repertoires in COVID-19 (dated by TCRdb to 2020 to 2021). Turning to the overall study: The collaborator samples originated in the United States, Italy and Spain and spanned the acute and convalescent phases of COVID-19. Deeply sampled blood TCRbeta repertoires from subjects exposed to, actively infected with, or recovered from COVID-19 were included in the dataset. The repertoires were released in a freely available public database intended as a resource for research on the immune response to SARS-CoV-2. Where available, HLA class I and class II types were taken from metadata supplied by the sample provider and were not determined by assay-based typing. Samples were obtained from the ongoing ImmuneRACE study (first 160 participants) and from about 1,300 subjects provided by 6 global collaborators. Sample metadata almost always included a de-identified subject ID, COVID-19 status, age in years and sex. The material from the prospective study consisted of cDNA or gDNA derived from T cells, B-cell-depleted T cells, or PBMCs. Broader findings and caveats from the paper: Clinical and demographic metadata were provided uncurated, with the amount varying by source and participant.

TCRbeta CDR3 regions were amplified from genomic DNA by means of the immunoSEQ Assay, a bias-controlled multiplex PCR. The paper's data handling went like this. Nucleated cell counts per sample were estimated from amplification of reference gene primers within the assay. To quantify the absolute abundance of each unique TCRbeta CDR3 rearrangement, sequence reads were collapsed and filtered. For each sample, productive Simpson clonality was calculated as the square root of Simpson's diversity index over productive rearrangements. Entries here come from immuneACCESS through TCRdb and include only in-frame sequences with V and J called. Some clones fail to appear in such tables; in the studies checked, an unresolved V gene covers under half of the shortfall, and the cause of the remainder is unknown. The V and J calls and clone size are taken from that table; D and trimming were inferred from the DNA. This sample lists some 370,000 clones; around 90% were detected once. Around 1.2% of the sample rests with the top ten.

Each collaborating institution followed its own protocols to collect whole blood in K2EDTA tubes. Collaborator samples were shipped for TCRbeta analysis as frozen whole blood, isolated PBMCs, or DNA extracted from either sample type. Relative to germline, V is missing 3 bases and J is missing 4 bases, with 2 bases of the junction outside any gene match. Reading the germline V gene gives CDR1 SGHAT and CDR2 FQNNGV. Its CDR3 holds 14 amino acids, cysteine through phenylalanine. Solely the CDR3 DNA is kept, with 42 bases framed from the first base. Notes on this clone: Its antigen has not been determined. Qualities for individual bases were not recorded, and no much larger clone is one base off.

Recombination linked TRBV11-2 to TRBJ1-5, and 8 bases in between align with TRBD1. The sequence came from a man aged 35 to 55 with acute or convalescent COVID-19. The material sequenced was peripheral blood. The CDR3: CASSLGTGNQPQHF. The nucleotides read TGTGCCAGCAGCTTGGGGACAGGTAATCAGCCCCAGCATTTT. Supplemented by the reference TRBV11-2 and TRBJ1-5 proteins around the CDR3, the complete variable domain is EAGVAQSPRYKIIEKRQSVAFWCNPISGHATLYWYQQILGQGPKLLIQFQNNGVVDDSQLPKDRFSAERLKGVDSTLKIQPAKLEDSAVYLCASSLGTGNQPQHFGDGTRLSIL.